This T cell receptor (beta chain) was sequenced in a study of blood T cells in healthy people across ages (dated by TCRdb to 2014 to 2015). Background for the entire study: In model experiments, roughly one uniquely barcoded TCR beta cDNA molecule per two T cells was captured by template switching. Age-related changes in TCR beta repertoire diversity were measured in the study by deep sequencing normalized with unique cDNA molecular identifiers. The donors were split into four age groups: young (average 16 years), middle-aged (nearly 40), aged (around 67) and long-lived (roughly 80). To avoid experimental bias, donors of different ages were distributed randomly across sequencing lanes. For two donors (one aged 18 to 30 and one aged 80 or older), the study analyzed two additional independent replicas of 1 million unique cDNA reads from the same blood draw. Here is what the overall study found, with its caveats: The long-lived group showed more naive CD4+ T cells, fewer expanded clones and increased TCR diversity than the aged group, suggesting age selection. There was a strong correlation between observed TCR beta diversity and the percentage of naive T cells measured by flow cytometry. Because profiling used bulk unsorted PBMCs, naive and antigen-experienced compartments could not be compared conclusively. Total diversity estimates from one million sequenced T cells were considered lower bounds and underestimates. Because donor CMV infection status was unknown, age-related changes in expanded clonotypes were potentially confounded. As age increased, observed TCR beta diversity per million T cells dropped in a roughly linear way, and a significant reduction was already evident by age 40.

The library was built by means of 5' RACE. The run used an Illumina HiSeq 2500. A second PCR of about 7 to 12 cycles was run with a J-beta primer mix and a sample-barcoded 5' primer. A unique molecular identifier was introduced onto each TCR beta cDNA molecule by a template-switch 5' adaptor carrying 12 random nucleotides. Each sample yielded at least 3 million CDR3-containing paired-end reads. First-strand cDNA synthesis was performed from all RNA using the Mint cDNA synthesis kit, with priming by a TRBC-specific oligonucleotide. After uracil-DNA glycosylase treatment, a first 18-cycle PCR used universal primers M1SS and BC2_uni_R on all cDNA. The authors' analysis ran thus. Normalization of each sample was performed by random selection of 1 million high-quality reads, each carrying a distinct molecular identifier. Reads with shared molecular identifiers were discarded instead of being binned into consensus sequences. MiTCR, with a Q25 quality threshold and the strictest error-elimination algorithm, was used for CDR3 identification, clonotype clustering and error correction. A nonparametric unseen species model with Euler transformation was used to estimate lower-bound total TCR beta diversity. TCRdb redid the processing of the public reads, applying fastp at Q25 and MiXCR, and retained in-frame beta chains. For every CDR3 protein sequence, its rows merge into one entry that carries the most common genes and DNA. TCRdb assigned the V and J calls; the authors' analysis was not used. The sample table lists about 680,000 distinct CDR3 sequences, about half of them with a count of one. The top ten constitute around a third of the sample.

About this clonotype itself: The specificity of this receptor is unknown. No base qualities exist here, and no much larger clone lies one base off it.

The 39 donors, aged about 6 to 100 years, were systemically healthy Caucasian individuals from Russia. Each donor gave roughly 11 milliliters of peripheral blood, drawn into EDTA-treated Vacutainer tubes. PBMCs were isolated by Ficoll-Paque density-gradient centrifugation, with at least 6 million obtained per sample. Total RNA, at least 6 micrograms per sample, was extracted from PBMCs with Trizol reagent. For every donor, flow cytometry on a PBMC aliquot measured the percentage of naive CD45RAhigh/CD27high T cells. The CDR3, cysteine through phenylalanine, is 16 amino acids long. CDR3 DNA is the only sequence kept; it has 48 bases, read in frame from the first base. CDR1 and CDR2 were assigned from the germline V gene as ENHRY and SYGVKD. V is cut back by 2 bases and J by 2 bases, with 8 bases in the junction unmatched.

This TCR was recovered from a woman aged 55 to 70 in good health. Material for sequencing was blood. The V and J segments used are TRBV10-3 and TRBJ2-7, with 8 bases in between that match TRBD2. The nucleotides are TGTGCCATCAGTGAGCGGAGCGGGAGCCCCCCCTACGAGCAGTACTTC. Its coded protein is CAISERSGSPPYEQYF.